The 15 T cell receptor beta chains listed next were all sequenced from one sample in a study of shared clonotypes between healthy human individuals. TCRdb's table, derived via immunoSEQ multiplex PCR, lists solely in-frame clones and lacks some. The profile shows some 1,100,000 clones, around 78% of them singletons. The sample consisted of memory CD4+ T cells from PBMCs. Specified subset: CD45RA-negative fraction. These TCRs come from a man between 18 and 35 years old in good health. Some clones in this sample may be carry-over from other donors' samples.

This chain uses TRBV15 with TRBJ2-7; no definite D call. Germline V lookup: CDR1 LNHNV, CDR2 YYDKDF (reference sequence). The CDR3 has 15 amino acids. V shed 3 bases and J shed 2 bases, with 14 bases lying between them. The CDR3 DNA follows: TGTGCCACCAGCAGCCCTACCGGACCAACCTACGAGCAGTACTTC. Its translation: CATSSPTGPTYEQYF.

The V call is TRBV20-1, the J call TRBJ2-7, with no clear D. The V gene lost 2 bases and the J gene lost 7 bases, with 9 bases spanning the gap. The CDR3 is 11 residues long. Germline V CDR1 and CDR2: DFQATT, SNEGSKA (reference sequence). As DNA, the CDR3 is TGCAGTGCTAGACCGGTCTCTGAGCAGTACTTC. Its translation is CSARPVSEQYF.

Points on this clone: In the same sample, other DNA sequences code for this CDR3. The chain joins TRBV29-1 to TRBJ2-1; maybe TRBD1 (5 bases). Germline CDR1 is SQVTM and CDR2 is ANQGSEA. Trimming cost V 4 bases and J 0 bases, with 10 bases left between them. The CDR3 runs to 14 residues. The CDR3 DNA reads TGCAGCGTTGCTAGGGGTAGCTCCTACAATGAGCAGTTCTTC. This translates into CSVARGSSYNEQFF.

The CDR3 sequence is CASSATRDSTYEQYF. The CDR3 bases are TGTGCCAGCTCAGCGACGAGGGACAGTACCTACGAGCAGTACTTC. The chain links TRBV18 to TRBJ2-7; 7 bases line up with TRBD1. CDR1 KGHSH and CDR2 LQKENI come from the germline V gene. The CDR3 extends over 15 amino acids. V was pared by 5 bases and J by 2 bases, with 9 bases of the junction left unmatched.

This chain joins TRBV10-1 and TRBJ2-1; TRBD2 aligns across 7 bases. CDR1 is WNHNN and CDR2 is SYGVQD in the germline V gene (reference sequence). This CDR3 has 16 residues. V gave up 5 bases and J gave up 1 base; unmatched junction bases: 8. This chain's CDR3 is CASSSYRAGSYNEQFF. The CDR3 DNA sequence: TGCGCCAGCAGTTCCTATCGAGCGGGATCCTACAATGAGCAGTTCTTC.

The table lists this clone with a few counts. The chain is built from TRBV11-1 and TRBJ1-5; D perhaps matches TRBD1 (5 bases). Between the trimmed V and J ends, which lost 5 bases and 8 bases, there was a span of 13 bases. Germline CDR1 is SGHAT and CDR2 is FQDESV (reference sequence). CDR3 length: 13 residues. In nucleotides, the CDR3 is TGTGCCAGCAGCGTCGGGGGTGATAAGCCCCAGCATTTT. Amino acid sequence: CASSVGGDKPQHF.

The chain carries TRBV7-2 and TRBJ1-3, with a weak D call TRBD1 (5 bases). Trimming cost V 1 base and J 0 bases, with 10 bases left between them. Germline-derived CDR1 and CDR2 are SGHTA and FQGNSA. This CDR3 has 16 amino acids. The CDR3 DNA reads as TGTGCCAGCAGCTTAGTTCGGGGCGCCTCTGGAAACACCATATATTTT. Amino acids: CASSLVRGASGNTIYF.

The rearrangement links TRBV15 to TRBJ2-5, with D perhaps matching TRBD1 (6 bases). Germline V gene data show CDR1 as LNHNV and CDR2 as YYDKDF (reference sequence). The CDR3 sequence is 18 residues long. V was shortened by 1 base and J by 2 bases, with 20 bases between the two germline ends. The CDR3 reads CATSRGIYRVASQETQYF. The DNA for the CDR3 is TGTGCCACCAGCAGAGGGATTTACAGGGTTGCATCTCAAGAGACCCAGTACTTC.

DNA of the CDR3: TGCGCCAGCAGCCTATCGGGACAGGGGGCGGTAGATACGCAGTATTTT. It codes for CASSLSGQGAVDTQYF. The rearrangement joins TRBV5-1 to TRBJ2-3, with TRBD1 matching over 12 bases. Looked up from germline, CDR1 is SGHRS and CDR2 is YFSETQ. Unmatched junction bases numbered 8, after V lost 4 bases and J lost 5 bases. This CDR3 contains 16 residues.

The chain employs TRBV18 and TRBJ2-2; 12 bases map to TRBD2. From germline, CDR1 is KGHSH and CDR2 LQKENI. The CDR3 is 17 amino acids. J gave up 1 base and V 1 base, and 1 base lay outside the gene matches. For the CDR3, the DNA is TGTGCCAGCTCACCACGACTAGCGGGGGAGAACACCGGGGAGCTGTTTTTT. Its translation: CASSPRLAGENTGELFF.

The chain carries TRBV7-6 and TRBJ2-3, with D unresolved. CDR1 is SGHVS, CDR2 FNYEAQ, per germline. Trimming shortened V by 3 bases and J by 0 bases, and 7 bases separated the two germline ends. This CDR3 is 14 amino acids long. The CDR3 DNA is TGTGCCAGCAGCTTCTCCCTTAGCACAGATACGCAGTATTTT. It is translated as CASSFSLSTDTQYF.

The chain uses TRBV30 and TRBJ2-5; 7 nucleotides agree with TRBD1. The last part of the DNA fits TRBJ2-7 better; the J call may be wrong. Germline V gene sequence: CDR1 GTSNPN, CDR2 SVGIG (reference sequence). The CDR3 runs to 15 residues. The CDR3 region is CAWTSLGTATYEQYF. The CDR3 region has the DNA TGTGCCTGGACCTCCTTGGGGACAGCCACCTACGAGCAGTACTTC.

In its sample, this clone was seen many times. V and J are TRBV18 and TRBJ1-2, with unresolved D. CDR3 size: 17 residues. V was trimmed by 5 bases and J by 6 bases, leaving 25 bases between them. Germline CDR1 is KGHSH and CDR2 is LQKENI. The CDR3 DNA follows: TGTGCCAGCTCATATACGGCGTCCGACGCGTCAAGGGATGGCTACACCTTC. Its protein product is CASSYTASDASRDGYTF.

This clone has only a few counts. Other nucleotide sequences in the sample specify the same CDR3. The chain couples TRBV30 to TRBJ1-1; D is unclear. V lost 1 base and J lost 3, with 3 bases in between. The CDR3 has 11 amino acids. Germline V gene sequence: CDR1 GTSNPN, CDR2 SVGIG (reference sequence). The CDR3 DNA reads as TGTGCCTGGAGTGCGGACACTGAAGCTTTCTTT. Its protein is CAWSADTEAFF.

The chain is built from TRBV11-2 and TRBJ1-2; TRBD1 aligns across 7 bases. CDR3 length: 15 residues. CDR1 and CDR2 from the germline V gene are SGHAT and FQNNGV. V shed 5 bases, J shed 7 bases, and the junction held 13 bases outside the gene matches. The CDR3 region has the DNA TGTGCCAGCAGCACCCGACAGGGTGACGTGTTTGGCTACACCTTC. Encoded protein: CASSTRQGDVFGYTF.